Below, one T cell receptor beta chain is given with its context. Antigen: not known. The data originate from a study of blood T cells in healthy people across ages. Primers used in a second PCR of about 6 to 12 cycles were a sample-barcoded 5' primer and a J-beta primer mix. MiXCR was run by TCRdb on the 5' RACE reads, yielding one entry per CDR3 protein. This sample carries fewer than 700,000 distinct CDR3 sequences, roughly 43% of them seen once, and the ten largest clones take around 23%. Overall study results and limits: The authors considered diversity estimates from one million T cells to be underestimates. There were more naive CD4+ cells and higher diversity in long-lived donors than in aged donors.

Germline V gives CDR1 SGDLS, CDR2 YYNGEE. This CDR3 comprises 14 residues. No fewer than 6 million PBMCs went into each sample. J is TRBJ2-4 and V is TRBV9, with 8 positions matching TRBD2. The end of the DNA fits TRBJ2-7 better, so the J call may be wrong. This clonotype originated in a man at least 80 years old in good health. Sequencing input: blood. CDR3 sequence reads: CASSVGTRLAEQYF. The CDR3 nucleotides are TGTGCCAGCAGCGTGGGGACTAGGCTTGCCGAGCAGTACTTC.